This T cell receptor beta chain was profiled in a study of T-cell reconstitution after alpha-beta-depleted transplantation in children. This clonotype showed up many times. Its antigen is not known. Germline V lookup: CDR1 SGHRS, CDR2 YFSETQ. The V gene end was trimmed by 0 bases and the J gene end by 4 bases; junction bases not matched to a gene: 4. The CDR3 has 15 amino acids. Broader study findings: Among T cells one year after transplant, newly produced cells accounted for most counts and diversity.

TCRbeta library construction was performed incorporating unique molecular identifiers. TCRdb independently ran MiXCR on the PCR reads; one entry per CDR3 protein. The sample lists 490,000 or so distinct CDR3 sequences, 8% to 11% occurring once. This clonotype originated in a child aged 2-15 years with inherited bone marrow failure, due to receive a stem cell transplant. This material consisted of PBMCs, taken before TCRalphabeta/CD19-depleted stem cell transplant. The chain recombines TRBV5-1 with TRBJ2-5; 9 bases match TRBD1. CDR3: CASSLGTGDAETQYF. In nucleotides, the CDR3 is TGCGCCAGCAGCTTGGGGACAGGGGACGCAGAGACCCAGTACTTC.